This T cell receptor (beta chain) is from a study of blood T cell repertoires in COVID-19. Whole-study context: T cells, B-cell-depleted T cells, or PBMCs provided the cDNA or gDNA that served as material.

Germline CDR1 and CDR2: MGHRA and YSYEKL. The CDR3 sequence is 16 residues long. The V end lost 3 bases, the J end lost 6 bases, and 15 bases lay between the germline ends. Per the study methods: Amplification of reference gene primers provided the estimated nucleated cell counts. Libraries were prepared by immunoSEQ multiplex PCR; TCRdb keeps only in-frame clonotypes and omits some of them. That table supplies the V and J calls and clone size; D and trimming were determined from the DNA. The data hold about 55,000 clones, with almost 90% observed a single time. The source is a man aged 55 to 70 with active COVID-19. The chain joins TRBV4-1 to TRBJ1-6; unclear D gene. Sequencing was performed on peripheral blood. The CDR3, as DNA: TGCGCCAGCAGCCAGGGTTGGGTGGGAGGTAATTCACCCCTCCACTTT. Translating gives CASSQGWVGGNSPLHF.